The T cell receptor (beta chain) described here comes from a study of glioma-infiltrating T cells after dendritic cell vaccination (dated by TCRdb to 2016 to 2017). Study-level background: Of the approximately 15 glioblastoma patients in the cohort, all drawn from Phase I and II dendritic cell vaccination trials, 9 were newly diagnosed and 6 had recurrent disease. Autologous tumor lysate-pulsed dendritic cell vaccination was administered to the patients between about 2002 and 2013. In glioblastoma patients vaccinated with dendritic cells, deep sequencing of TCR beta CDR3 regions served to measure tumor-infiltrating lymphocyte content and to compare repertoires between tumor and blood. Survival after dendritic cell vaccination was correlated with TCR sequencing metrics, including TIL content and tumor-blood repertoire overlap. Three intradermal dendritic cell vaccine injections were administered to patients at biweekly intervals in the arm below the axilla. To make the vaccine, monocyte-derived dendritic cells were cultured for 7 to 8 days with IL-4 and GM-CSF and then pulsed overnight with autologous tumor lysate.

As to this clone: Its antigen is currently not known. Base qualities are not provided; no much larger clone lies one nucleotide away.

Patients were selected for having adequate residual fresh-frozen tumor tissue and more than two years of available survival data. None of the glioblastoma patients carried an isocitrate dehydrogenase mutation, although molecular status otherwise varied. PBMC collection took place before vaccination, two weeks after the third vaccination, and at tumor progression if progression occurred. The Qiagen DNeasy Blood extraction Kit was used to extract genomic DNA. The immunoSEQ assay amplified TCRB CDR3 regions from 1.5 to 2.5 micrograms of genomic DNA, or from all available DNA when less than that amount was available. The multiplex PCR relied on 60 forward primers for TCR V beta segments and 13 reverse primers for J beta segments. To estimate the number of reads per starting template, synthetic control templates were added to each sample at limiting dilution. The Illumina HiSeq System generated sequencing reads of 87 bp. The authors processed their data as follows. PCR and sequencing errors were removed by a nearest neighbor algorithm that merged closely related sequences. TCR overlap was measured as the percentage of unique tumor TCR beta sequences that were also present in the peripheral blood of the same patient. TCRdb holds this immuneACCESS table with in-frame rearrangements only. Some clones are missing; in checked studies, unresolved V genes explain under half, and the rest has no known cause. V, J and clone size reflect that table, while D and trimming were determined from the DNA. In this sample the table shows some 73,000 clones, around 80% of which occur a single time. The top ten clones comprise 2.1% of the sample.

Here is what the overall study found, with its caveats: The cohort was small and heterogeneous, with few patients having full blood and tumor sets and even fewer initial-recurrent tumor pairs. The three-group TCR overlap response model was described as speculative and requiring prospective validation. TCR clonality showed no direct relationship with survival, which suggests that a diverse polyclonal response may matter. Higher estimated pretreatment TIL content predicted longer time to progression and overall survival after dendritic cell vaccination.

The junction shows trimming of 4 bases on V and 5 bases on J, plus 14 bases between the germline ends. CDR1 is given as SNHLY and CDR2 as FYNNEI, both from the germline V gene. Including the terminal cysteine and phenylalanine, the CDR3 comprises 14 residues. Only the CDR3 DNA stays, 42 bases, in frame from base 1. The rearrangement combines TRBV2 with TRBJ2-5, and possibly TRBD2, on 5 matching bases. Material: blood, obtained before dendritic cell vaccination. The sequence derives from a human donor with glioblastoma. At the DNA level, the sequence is TGTGCCAGCAGTGCCCCGGGTGGAGGTGAGACCCAGTACTTC. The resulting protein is CASSAPGGGETQYF.